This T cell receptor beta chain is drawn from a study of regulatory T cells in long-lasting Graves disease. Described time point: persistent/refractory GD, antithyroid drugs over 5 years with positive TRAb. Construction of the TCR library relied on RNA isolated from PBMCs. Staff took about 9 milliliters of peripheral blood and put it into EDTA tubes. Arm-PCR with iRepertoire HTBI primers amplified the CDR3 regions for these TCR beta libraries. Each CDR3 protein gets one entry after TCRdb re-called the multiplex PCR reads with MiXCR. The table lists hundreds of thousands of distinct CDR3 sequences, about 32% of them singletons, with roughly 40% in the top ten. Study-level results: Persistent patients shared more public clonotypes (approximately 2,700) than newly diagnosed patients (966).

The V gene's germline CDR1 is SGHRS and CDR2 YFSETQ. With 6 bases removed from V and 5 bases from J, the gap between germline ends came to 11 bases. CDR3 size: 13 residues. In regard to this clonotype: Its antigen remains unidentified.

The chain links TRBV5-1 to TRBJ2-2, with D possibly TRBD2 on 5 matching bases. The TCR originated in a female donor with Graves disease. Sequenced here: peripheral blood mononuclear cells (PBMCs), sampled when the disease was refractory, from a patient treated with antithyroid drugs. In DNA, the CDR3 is TGCGCCAGCATCAACAGCGGAACCGGGGAGCTGTTTTTT. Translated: CASINSGTGELFF.